This T cell receptor beta chain was identified in a study of blood T cell repertoires in COVID-19. Background on the study: Both acute and convalescent COVID-19 samples were obtained from the United States, Italy and Spain.

The CDR3 consists of 18 residues. CDR1 is MDHEN and CDR2 is SYDVKM in the germline V gene. V trimming: 5 bases; J trimming: 2 bases; junction bases outside the gene matches: 17. Generated by immunoSEQ multiplex PCR, the TCRdb table keeps only in-frame clones and is missing some. Among about 160,000 clones listed, 85% were seen once. This receptor was identified in a human donor with acute or convalescent COVID-19. The donor label of this sample is uncertain. This chain uses TRBV28 with TRBJ2-7, with 8 bases fitting TRBD2. The sample comprised peripheral blood. As DNA, the CDR3 is TGTGCCAGCAGTCCCCTAAAGCGGAGTAGCGGGATGCCCTACGAGCAGTACTTC. Encoded protein: CASSPLKRSSGMPYEQYF.